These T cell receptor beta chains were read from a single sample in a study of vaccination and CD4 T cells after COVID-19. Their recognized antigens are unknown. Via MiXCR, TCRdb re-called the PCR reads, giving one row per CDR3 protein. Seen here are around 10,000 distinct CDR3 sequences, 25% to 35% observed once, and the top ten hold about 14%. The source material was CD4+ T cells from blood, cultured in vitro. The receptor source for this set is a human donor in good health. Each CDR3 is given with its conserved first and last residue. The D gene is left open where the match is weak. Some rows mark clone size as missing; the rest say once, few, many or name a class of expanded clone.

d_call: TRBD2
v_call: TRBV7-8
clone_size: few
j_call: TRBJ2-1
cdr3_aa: CASSQLAGVYNEQFF
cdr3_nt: TGTGCCAGCAGCCAACTAGCGGGGGTCTACAATGAGCAGTTCTTC

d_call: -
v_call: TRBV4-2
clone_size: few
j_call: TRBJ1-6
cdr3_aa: CASSQPGARNSPLHF
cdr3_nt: TGTGCCAGCAGCCAACCAGGGGCGCGTAATTCACCCCTCCACTTT

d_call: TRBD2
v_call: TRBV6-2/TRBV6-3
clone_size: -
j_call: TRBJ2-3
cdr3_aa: CASSSPWTSGSTDTQYF
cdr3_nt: TGTGCCAGCAGTTCCCCTTGGACTAGCGGGAGCACAGATACGCAGTATTTT

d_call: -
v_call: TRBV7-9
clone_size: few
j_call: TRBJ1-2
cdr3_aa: CASSLDSPGYTF
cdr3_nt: TGTGCCAGCAGCTTGGACAGCCCCGGCTACACCTTC

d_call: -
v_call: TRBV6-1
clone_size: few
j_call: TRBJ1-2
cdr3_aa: CASSNRDSLNYGYTF
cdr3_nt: TGTGCCAGCAGTAACCGGGACTCCCTTAACTATGGCTACACCTTC

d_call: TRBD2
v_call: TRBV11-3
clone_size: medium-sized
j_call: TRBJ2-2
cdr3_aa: CASSLTAGGPNGELFF
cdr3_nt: TGTGCCAGCAGCTTGACGGCGGGAGGGCCAAACGGGGAGCTGTTTTTT

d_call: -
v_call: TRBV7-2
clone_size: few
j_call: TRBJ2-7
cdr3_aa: CASSLLGGHRPSYEQYF
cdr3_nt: TGTGCCAGCAGCTTATTGGGCGGGCACCGCCCCTCCTACGAGCAGTACTTC

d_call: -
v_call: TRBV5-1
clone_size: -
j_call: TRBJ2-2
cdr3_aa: CASSFGRSTGELFF
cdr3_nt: TGCGCCAGCAGCTTTGGGCGGAGCACCGGGGAGCTGTTTTTT

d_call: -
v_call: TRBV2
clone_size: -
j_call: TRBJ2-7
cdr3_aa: CASSEGSGAGYEQYF
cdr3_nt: TGTGCCAGCAGTGAAGGGTCGGGGGCGGGGTACGAGCAGTACTTC

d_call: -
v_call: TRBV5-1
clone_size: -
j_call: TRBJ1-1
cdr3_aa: CASSLGAYEAFF
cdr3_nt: TGCGCCAGCAGCTTGGGAGCTTATGAAGCTTTCTTT

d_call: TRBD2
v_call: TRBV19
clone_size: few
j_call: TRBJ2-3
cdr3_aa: CASSKGTSGATDTQYF
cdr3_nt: TGTGCCAGTAGTAAAGGGACTAGCGGGGCCACGGATACGCAGTATTTT

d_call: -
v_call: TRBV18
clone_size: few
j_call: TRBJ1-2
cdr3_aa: CASSPALSDSTNYGYTF
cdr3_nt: TGTGCCAGCTCACCAGCGTTATCGGACAGTACTAACTATGGCTACACCTTC

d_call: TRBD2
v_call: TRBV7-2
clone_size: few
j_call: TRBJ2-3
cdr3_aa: CASGPWLAVGTDTQYF
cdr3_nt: TGTGCCAGCGGCCCTTGGCTAGCGGTCGGCACAGATACGCAGTATTTT

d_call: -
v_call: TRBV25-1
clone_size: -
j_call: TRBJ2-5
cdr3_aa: CASSGRGVPGETQYF
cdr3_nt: TGTGCCAGCAGTGGCCGGGGTGTCCCCGGGGAGACCCAGTACTTC

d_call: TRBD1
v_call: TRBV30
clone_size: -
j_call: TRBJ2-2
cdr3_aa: CAWTKGQGFGELFF
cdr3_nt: TGTGCCTGGACCAAGGGACAGGGGTTCGGGGAGCTGTTTTTT

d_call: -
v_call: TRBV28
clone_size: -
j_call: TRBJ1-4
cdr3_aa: CASSFFRVRGTMREKLFF
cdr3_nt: TGTGCCAGCAGTTTTTTCCGGGTCCGGGGGACCATGAGGGAAAAACTGTTTTTT

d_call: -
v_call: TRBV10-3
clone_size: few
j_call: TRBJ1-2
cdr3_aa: CAIGRAGDYGYTF
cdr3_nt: TGTGCCATCGGAAGGGCGGGAGACTATGGCTACACCTTC

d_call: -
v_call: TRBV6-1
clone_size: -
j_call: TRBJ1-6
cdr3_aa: CASRSYSYNSPLHF
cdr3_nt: TGTGCCAGCAGATCCTACTCCTATAATTCACCCCTCCACTTT

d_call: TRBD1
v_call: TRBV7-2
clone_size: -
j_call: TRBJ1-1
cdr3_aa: CASSRGQGSTEAFF
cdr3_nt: TGTGCCAGCAGCCGGGGACAGGGAAGCACTGAAGCTTTCTTT

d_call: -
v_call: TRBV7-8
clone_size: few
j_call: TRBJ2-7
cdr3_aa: CASSLQPGASYEQYF
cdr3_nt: TGTGCCAGCAGCTTACAACCCGGGGCCTCCTACGAGCAGTACTTC

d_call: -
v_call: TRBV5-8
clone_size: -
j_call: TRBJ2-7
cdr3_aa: CASSLGYNTGSYEQYF
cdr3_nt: TGTGCCAGCAGCTTGGGGTACAATACGGGCTCCTACGAGCAGTACTTC

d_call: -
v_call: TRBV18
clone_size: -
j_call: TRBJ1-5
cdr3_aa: CASSPDYNQSQHF
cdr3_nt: TGTGCCAGCTCACCAGACTACAATCAGTCCCAGCATTTT

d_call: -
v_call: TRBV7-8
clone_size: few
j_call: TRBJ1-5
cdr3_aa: CASSLAADLSNQPQHF
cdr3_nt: TGTGCCAGCAGCTTAGCCGCGGACCTTAGCAATCAGCCCCAGCATTTT

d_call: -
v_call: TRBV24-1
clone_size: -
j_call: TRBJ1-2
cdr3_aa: CATADRNYGYTF
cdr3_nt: TGTGCCACCGCGGACAGAAACTATGGCTACACCTTC

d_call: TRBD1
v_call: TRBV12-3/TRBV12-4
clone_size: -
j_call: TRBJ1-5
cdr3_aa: CASRSGTGYQPQHF
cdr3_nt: TGTGCCAGCAGATCCGGGACAGGGTACCAGCCCCAGCATTTT

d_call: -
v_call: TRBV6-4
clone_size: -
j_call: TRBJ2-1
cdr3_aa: CASSDSGARGNEQFF
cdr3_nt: TGTGCCAGCAGTGACTCCGGGGCCAGGGGTAATGAGCAGTTCTTC